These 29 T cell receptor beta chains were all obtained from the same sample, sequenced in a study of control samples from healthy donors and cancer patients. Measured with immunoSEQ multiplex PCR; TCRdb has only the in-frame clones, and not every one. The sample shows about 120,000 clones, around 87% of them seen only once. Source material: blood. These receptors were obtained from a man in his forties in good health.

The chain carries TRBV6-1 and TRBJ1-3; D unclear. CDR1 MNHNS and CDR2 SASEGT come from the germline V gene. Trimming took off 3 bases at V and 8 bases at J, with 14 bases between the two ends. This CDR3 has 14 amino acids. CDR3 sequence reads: CASSDLGSADTIYF. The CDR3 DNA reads TGTGCCAGCAGTGATTTGGGTAGTGCGGACACCATATATTTT.

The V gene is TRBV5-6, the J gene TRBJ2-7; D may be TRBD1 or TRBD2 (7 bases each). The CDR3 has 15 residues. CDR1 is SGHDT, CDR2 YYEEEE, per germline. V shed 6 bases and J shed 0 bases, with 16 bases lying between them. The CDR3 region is CASNRGPGGSYEQYF. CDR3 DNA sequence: TGTGCCAGCAATAGGGGGCCGGGGGGCTCCTACGAGCAGTACTTC.

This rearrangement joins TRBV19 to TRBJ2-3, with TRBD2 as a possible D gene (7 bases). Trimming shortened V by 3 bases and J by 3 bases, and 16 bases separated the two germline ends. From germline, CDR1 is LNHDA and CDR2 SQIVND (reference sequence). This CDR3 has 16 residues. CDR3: CASSMRQAGGTDTQYF. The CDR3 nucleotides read TGTGCCAGTAGTATGCGACAGGCCGGGGGGACAGATACGCAGTATTTT.

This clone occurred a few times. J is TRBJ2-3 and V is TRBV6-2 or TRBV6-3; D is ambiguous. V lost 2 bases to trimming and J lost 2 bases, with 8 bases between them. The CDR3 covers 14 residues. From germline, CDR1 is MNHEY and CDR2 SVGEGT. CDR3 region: CASSYSRATDTQYF. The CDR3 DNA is TGTGCCAGCAGTTACAGTCGGGCCACAGATACGCAGTATTTT.

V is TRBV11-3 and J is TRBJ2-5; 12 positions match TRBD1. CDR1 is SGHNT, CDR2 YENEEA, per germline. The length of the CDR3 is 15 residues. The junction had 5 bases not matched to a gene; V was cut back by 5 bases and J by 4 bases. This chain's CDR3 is CASSPRDRGRETQYF. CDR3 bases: TGTGCCAGCAGCCCCCGGGACAGGGGGCGAGAGACCCAGTACTTC.

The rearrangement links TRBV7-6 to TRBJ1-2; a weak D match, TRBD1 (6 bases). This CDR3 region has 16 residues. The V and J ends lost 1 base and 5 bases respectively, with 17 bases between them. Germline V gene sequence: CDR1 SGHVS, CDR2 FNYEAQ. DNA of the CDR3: TGTGCCAGCAGCTTAGGGAGAAGGGGGTGGGGATATGGCTACACCTTC. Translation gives CASSLGRRGWGYGYTF.

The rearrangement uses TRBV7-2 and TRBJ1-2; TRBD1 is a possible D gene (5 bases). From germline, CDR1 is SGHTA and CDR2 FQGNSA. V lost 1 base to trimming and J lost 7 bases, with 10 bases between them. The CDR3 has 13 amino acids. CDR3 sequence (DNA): TGTGCCAGCAGCTTAGTCAGGGTGTTTGGCTACACCTTC. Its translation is CASSLVRVFGYTF.

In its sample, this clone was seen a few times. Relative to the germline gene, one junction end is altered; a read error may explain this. Here the CDR3 reads CARSRRGGGPDTQYF. DNA of the CDR3: TGTGCCCGCAGTCGGCGTGGGGGGGGGCCAGATACGCAGTATTTT. V gene TRBV11-2 combines with J gene TRBJ2-3; weak D call: TRBD2 (7 bases). Per the germline V gene, CDR1 is SGHAT and CDR2 is FQNNGV. The CDR3 covers 15 residues.

CDR3 loop: CATSDRGRVSQETQYF. The DNA of the CDR3 is TGTGCCACCAGCGACAGGGGGCGGGTGTCCCAAGAGACCCAGTACTTC. The rearrangement links TRBV24-1 to TRBJ2-5; 10 nucleotides align to TRBD1. CDR3 length: 16 amino acids. The germline V gene encodes CDR1 KGHDR and CDR2 SFDVKD. Trimming removed 7 bases from V and 1 base from J; junction bases left unmatched: 8.

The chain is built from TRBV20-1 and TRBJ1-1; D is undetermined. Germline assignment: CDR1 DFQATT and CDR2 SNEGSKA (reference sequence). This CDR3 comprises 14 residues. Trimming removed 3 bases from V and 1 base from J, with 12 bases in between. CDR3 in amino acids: CSASTGIWNTEAFF. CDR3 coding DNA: TGCAGTGCTAGTACGGGTATCTGGAACACTGAAGCTTTCTTT.

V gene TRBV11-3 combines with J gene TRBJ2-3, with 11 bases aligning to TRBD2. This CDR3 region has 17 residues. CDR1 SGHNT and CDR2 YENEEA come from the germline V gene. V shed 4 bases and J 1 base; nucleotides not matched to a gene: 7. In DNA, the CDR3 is TGTGCCAGCAGCTCGCCGGCGACTAGCGGGGGCACAGATACGCAGTATTTT. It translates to CASSSPATSGGTDTQYF.

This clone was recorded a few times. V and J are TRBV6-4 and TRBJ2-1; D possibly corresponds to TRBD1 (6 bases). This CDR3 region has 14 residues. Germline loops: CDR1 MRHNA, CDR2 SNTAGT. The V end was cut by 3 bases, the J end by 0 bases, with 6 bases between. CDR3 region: CASSEDSSYNEQFF. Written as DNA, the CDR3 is TGTGCCAGCAGTGAGGACAGCTCCTACAATGAGCAGTTCTTC.

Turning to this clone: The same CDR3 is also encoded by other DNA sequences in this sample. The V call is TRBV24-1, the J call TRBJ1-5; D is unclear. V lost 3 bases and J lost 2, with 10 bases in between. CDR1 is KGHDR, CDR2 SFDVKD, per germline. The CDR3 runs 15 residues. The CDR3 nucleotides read TGTGCCACCAGTGATCCCCGGACGGGCAATCAGCCCCAGCATTTT. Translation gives CATSDPRTGNQPQHF.

The CDR3 is CASSVEGGQPQHF. The DNA for the CDR3 is TGTGCCAGCAGCGTAGAAGGGGGACAGCCCCAGCATTTT. The genes are TRBV9 and TRBJ1-5, with D possibly matching TRBD1 (6 bases). Trimming cost V 0 bases and J 7 bases, with 8 bases left between them. CDR1 and CDR2 from the germline V gene are SGDLS and YYNGEE. This CDR3 has 13 residues. Filled out from reference TRBV9 and TRBJ1-5, the complete variable domain reads DSGVTQTPKHLITATGQRVTLRCSPRSGDLSVYWYQQSLDQGLQFLIQYYNGEERAKGNILERFSAQQFPDLHSELNLSSLELGDSALYFCASSVEGGQPQHFGDGTRLSIL.

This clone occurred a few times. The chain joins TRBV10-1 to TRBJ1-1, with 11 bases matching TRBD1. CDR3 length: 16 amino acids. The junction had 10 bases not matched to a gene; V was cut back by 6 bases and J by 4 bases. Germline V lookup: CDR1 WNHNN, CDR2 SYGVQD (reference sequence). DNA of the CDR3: TGCGCCAGCAGCTACCTCCGGGACAGGGGGTTCACTGAAGCTTTCTTT. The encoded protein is CASSYLRDRGFTEAFF.

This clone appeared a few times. DNA for the CDR3: TGTGCCAGCAGTTACGCGGGGGGCGCTTGGGGCTACACCTTC. It codes for CASSYAGGAWGYTF. The V and J genes are TRBV6-5 and TRBJ1-2; possible D gene TRBD1, 6 bases. The germline gives CDR1 MNHEY, CDR2 SVGAGI. V was shortened by 2 bases and J by 8 bases, with 15 bases between the two germline ends. CDR3 size: 14 residues.

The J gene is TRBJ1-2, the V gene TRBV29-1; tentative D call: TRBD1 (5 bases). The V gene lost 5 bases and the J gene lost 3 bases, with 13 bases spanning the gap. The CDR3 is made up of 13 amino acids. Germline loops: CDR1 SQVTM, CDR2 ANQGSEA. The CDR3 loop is CSVPGGLYYGYTF. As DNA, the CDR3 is TGCAGCGTTCCCGGGGGACTTTACTATGGCTACACCTTC.

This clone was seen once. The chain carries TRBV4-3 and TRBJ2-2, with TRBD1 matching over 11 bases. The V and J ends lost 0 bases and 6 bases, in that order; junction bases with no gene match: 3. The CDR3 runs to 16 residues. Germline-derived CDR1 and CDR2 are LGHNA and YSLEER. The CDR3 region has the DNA TGCGCCAGCAGCCAAGAATGGACAGGGGGCTCCGGGGAGCTGTTTTTT. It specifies CASSQEWTGGSGELFF.

The CDR3: CASSVNGAMNTEAFF. The CDR3 bases are TGTGCCAGCAGCGTGAATGGGGCCATGAACACTGAAGCTTTCTTT. The J gene is TRBJ1-1, the V gene TRBV9; possibly TRBD1 for D (5 bases). CDR3 length: 15 amino acids. V was shortened by 2 bases and J by 0 bases, with 11 bases between the two germline ends. Germline assignment: CDR1 SGDLS and CDR2 YYNGEE.

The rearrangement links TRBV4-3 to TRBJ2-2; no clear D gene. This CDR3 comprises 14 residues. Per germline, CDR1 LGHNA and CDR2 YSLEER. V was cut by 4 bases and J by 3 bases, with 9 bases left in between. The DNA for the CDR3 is TGCGCCAGCAGCCGGATAGATTACACCGGGGAGCTGTTTTTT. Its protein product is CASSRIDYTGELFF.

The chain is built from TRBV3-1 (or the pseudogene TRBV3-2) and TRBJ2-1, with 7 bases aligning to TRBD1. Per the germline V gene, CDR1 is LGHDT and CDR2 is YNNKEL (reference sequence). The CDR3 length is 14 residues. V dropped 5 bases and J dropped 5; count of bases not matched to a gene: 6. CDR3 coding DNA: TGTGCCAGCAGCTGTAGGGACAGAGACAATGAGCAGTTCTTC. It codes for CASSCRDRDNEQFF.

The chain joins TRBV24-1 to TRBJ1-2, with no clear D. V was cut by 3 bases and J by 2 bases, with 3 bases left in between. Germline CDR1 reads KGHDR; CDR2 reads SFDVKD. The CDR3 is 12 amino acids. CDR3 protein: CATSDPNYGYTF. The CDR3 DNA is TGTGCCACCAGTGATCCAAACTATGGCTACACCTTC.

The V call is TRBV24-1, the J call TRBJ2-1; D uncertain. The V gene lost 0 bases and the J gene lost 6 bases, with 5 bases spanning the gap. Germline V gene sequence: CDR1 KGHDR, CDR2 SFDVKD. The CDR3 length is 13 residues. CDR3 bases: TGTGCCACCAGTGATTTGGCAATCAATGAGCAGTTCTTC. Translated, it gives CATSDLAINEQFF.

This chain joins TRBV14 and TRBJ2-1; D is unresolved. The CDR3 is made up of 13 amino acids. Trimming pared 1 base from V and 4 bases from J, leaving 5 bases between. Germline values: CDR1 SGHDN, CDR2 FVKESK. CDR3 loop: CASSQVRYNEQFF. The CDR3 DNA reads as TGTGCCAGCAGCCAAGTCAGGTACAATGAGCAGTTCTTC.

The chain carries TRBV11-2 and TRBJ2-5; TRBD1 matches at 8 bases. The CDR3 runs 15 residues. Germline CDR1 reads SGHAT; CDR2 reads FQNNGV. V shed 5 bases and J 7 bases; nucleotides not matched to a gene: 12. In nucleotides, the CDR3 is TGTGCCAGCAGCCCATCGACAGGGGCCGGGGGGACCCAGTACTTC. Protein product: CASSPSTGAGGTQYF.

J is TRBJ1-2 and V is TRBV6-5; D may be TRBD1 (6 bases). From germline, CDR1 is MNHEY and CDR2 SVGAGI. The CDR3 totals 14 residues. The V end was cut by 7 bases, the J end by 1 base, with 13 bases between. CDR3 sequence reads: CASTNTGLNYGYTF. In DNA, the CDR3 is TGTGCCAGCACGAACACAGGGCTTAACTATGGCTACACCTTC.

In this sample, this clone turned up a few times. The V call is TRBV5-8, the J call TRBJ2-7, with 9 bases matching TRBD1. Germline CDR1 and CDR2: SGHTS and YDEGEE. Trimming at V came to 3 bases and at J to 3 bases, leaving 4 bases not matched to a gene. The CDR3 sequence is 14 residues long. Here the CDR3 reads CASSSVTGGYEQYF. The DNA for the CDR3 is TGTGCCAGCAGCTCTGTGACAGGGGGCTACGAGCAGTACTTC.

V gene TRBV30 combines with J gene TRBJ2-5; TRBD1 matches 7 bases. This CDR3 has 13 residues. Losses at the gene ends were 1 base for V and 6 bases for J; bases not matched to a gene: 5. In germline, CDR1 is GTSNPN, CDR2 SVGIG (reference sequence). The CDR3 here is CAWSGDREKTQYF. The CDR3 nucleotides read TGTGCCTGGAGTGGCGACAGGGAGAAGACCCAGTACTTC.

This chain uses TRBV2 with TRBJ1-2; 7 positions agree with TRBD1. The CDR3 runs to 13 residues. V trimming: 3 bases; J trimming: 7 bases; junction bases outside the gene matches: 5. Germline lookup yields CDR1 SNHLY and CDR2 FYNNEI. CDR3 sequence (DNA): TGTGCCAGCAGTGAGGAACAGGGGATTGGCTACACCTTC. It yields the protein CASSEEQGIGYTF.